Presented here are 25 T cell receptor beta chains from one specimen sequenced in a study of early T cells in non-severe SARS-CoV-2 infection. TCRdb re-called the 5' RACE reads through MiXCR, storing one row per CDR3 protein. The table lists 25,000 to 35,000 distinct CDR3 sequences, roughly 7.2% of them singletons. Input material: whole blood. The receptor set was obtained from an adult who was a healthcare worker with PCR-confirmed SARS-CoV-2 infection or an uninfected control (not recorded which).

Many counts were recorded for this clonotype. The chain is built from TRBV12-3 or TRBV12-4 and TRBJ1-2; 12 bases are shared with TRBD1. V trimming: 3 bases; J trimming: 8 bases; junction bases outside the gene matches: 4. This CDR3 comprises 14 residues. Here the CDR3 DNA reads TGTGCCAGCAGTTTGGGACAGGGGGCAGTAGGCTACACCTTC. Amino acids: CASSLGQGAVGYTF.

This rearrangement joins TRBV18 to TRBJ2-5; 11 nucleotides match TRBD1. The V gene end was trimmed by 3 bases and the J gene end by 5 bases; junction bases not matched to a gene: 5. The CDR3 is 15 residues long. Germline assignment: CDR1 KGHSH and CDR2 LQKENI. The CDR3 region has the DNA TGTGCCAGCTCACCCGGGACAGGGGGAATGGAGACCCAGTACTTC. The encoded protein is CASSPGTGGMETQYF.

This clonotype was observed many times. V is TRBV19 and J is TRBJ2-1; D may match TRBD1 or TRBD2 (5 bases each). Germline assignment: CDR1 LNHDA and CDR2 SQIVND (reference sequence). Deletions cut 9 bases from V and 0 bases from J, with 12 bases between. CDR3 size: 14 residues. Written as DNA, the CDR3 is TGTGCCAGCCGATGGGGGTTCTCCTACAATGAGCAGTTCTTC. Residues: CASRWGFSYNEQFF.

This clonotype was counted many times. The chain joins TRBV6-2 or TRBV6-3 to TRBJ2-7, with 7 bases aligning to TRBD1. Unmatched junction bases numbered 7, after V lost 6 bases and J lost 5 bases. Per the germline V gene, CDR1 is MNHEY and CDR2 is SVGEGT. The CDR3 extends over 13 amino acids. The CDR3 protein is CASSRWTGDEQYF. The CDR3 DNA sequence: TGTGCCAGCAGCCGTTGGACAGGAGACGAGCAGTACTTC.

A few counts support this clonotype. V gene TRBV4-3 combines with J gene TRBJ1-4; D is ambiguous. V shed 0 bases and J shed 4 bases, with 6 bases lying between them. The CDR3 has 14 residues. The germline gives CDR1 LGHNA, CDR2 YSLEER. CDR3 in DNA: TGCGCCAGCAGCCAAGATCTTAATAATGAAAAACTGTTTTTT. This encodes CASSQDLNNEKLFF.

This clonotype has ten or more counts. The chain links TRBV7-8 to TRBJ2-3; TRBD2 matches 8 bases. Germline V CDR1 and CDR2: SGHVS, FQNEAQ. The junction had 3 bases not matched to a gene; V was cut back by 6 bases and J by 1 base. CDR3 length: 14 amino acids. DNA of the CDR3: TGTGCCAGCAGACCACTAGCGGGCACAGATACGCAGTATTTT. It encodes CASRPLAGTDTQYF.

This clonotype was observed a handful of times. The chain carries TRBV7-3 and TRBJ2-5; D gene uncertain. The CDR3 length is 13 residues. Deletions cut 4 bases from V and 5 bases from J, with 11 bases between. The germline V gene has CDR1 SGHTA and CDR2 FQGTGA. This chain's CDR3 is CASSSKAGETQYF. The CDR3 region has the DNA TGTGCCAGCAGCTCCAAGGCAGGCGAGACCCAGTACTTC.

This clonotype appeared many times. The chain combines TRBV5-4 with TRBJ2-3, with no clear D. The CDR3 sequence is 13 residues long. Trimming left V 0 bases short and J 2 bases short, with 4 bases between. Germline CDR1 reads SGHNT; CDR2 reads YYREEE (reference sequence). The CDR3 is CASSLDVTDTQYF. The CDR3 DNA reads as TGTGCCAGCAGCTTGGACGTCACAGATACGCAGTATTTT. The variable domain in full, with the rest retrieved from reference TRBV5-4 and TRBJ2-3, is ETGVTQSPTHLIKTRGQQVTLRCSSQSGHNTVSWYQQALGQGPQFIFQYYREEENGRGNFPPRFSGLQFPNYSSELNVNALELDDSALYLCASSLDVTDTQYFGPGTRLTVL.

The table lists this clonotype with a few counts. The chain's CDR3 is CASSLDPRLAGYTGELFF. Written as DNA, the CDR3 is TGTGCCAGCAGCTTAGACCCCAGACTAGCGGGTTACACCGGGGAGCTGTTTTTT. This chain uses TRBV7-8 with TRBJ2-2; 10 bases match TRBD2. Germline assignment: CDR1 SGHVS and CDR2 FQNEAQ. V shed 1 base and J 3 bases; nucleotides not matched to a gene: 8. The CDR3 contains 18 residues.

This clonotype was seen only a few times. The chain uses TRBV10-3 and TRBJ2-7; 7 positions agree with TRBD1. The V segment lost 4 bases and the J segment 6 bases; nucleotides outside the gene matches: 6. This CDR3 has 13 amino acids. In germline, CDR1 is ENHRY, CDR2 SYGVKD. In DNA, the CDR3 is TGTGCCATCAGTGTGTTACAGGGGTCCGAGCAGTACTTC. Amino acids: CAISVLQGSEQYF.

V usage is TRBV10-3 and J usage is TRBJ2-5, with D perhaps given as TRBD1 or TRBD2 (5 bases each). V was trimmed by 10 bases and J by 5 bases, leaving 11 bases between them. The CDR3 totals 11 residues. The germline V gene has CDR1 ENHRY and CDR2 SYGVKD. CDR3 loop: CATGRGETQYF. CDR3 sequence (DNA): TGTGCCACGGGACGAGGGGAGACCCAGTACTTC.

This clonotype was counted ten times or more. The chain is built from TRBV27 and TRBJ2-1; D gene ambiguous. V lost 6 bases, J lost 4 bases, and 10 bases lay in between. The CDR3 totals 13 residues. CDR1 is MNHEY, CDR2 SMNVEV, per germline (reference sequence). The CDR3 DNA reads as TGTGCCAGCAGCCCTCGGCCGTACAATGAGCAGTTCTTC. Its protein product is CASSPRPYNEQFF.

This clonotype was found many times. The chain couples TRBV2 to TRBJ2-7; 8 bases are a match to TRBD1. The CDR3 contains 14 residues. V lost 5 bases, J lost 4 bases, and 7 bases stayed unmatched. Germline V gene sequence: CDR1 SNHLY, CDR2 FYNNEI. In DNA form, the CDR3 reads TGTGCCAGCAGTCCGGACAGGGTATTGTACGAGCAGTACTTC. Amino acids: CASSPDRVLYEQYF.

The CDR3 region is CASSPRGQGGSYEQYF. The CDR3 nucleotides are TGTGCCAGCAGTCCCCGGGGACAGGGGGGCTCCTACGAGCAGTACTTC. The V gene is TRBV12-3 or TRBV12-4, the J gene TRBJ2-7; TRBD1 agrees at 11 bases. Trimming took 5 bases from V and 0 from J; bases not matched to a gene: 6. The CDR3 spans 16 residues.

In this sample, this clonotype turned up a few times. CDR3 nucleotides: TGTGCCAGCAGCCCCAGACTTGGGGATTCACCCCTCCACTTT. Its translation: CASSPRLGDSPLHF. V gene TRBV7-9 combines with J gene TRBJ1-6, with D unresolved. From germline, CDR1 is SEHNR and CDR2 FQNEAQ (reference sequence). The CDR3 is 14 amino acids. V gave up 5 bases and J gave up 8 bases, with 13 bases separating them.

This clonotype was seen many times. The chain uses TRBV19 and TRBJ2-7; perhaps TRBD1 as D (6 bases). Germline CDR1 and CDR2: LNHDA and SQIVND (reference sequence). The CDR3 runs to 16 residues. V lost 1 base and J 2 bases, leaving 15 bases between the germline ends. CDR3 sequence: CASSIGGGVSAYEQYF. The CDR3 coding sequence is TGTGCCAGTAGTATAGGAGGGGGAGTTTCTGCCTACGAGCAGTACTTC.

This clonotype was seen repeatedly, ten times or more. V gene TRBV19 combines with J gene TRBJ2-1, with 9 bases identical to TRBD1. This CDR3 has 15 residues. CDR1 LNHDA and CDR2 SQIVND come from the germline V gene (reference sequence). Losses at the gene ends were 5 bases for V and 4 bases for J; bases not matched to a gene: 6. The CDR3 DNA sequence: TGTGCCAGTAGTTTCCGGGACAGGGAATACAATGAGCAGTTCTTC. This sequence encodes CASSFRDREYNEQFF.

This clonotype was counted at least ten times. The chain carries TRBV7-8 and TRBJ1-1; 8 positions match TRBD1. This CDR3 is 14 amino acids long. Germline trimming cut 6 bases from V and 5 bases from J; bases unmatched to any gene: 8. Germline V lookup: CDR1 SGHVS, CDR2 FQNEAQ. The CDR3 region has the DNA TGTGCCAGCAGTTCCGGGACAGGAGGTACTGAAGCTTTCTTT. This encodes CASSSGTGGTEAFF. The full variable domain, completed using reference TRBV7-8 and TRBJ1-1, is GAGVSQSPRYKVAKRGQDVALRCDPISGHVSLFWYQQALGQGPEFLTYFQNEAQLDKSGLPSDRFFAERPEGSVSTLKIQRTQQEDSAVYLCASSSGTGGTEAFFGQGTRLTVV.

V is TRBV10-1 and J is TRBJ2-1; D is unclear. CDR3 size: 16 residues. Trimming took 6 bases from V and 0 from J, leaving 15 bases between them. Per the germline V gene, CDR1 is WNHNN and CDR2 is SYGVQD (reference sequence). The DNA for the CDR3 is TGCGCCAGCAGCGATCTGTCTCCAAGCTCCTACAATGAGCAGTTCTTC. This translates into CASSDLSPSSYNEQFF.

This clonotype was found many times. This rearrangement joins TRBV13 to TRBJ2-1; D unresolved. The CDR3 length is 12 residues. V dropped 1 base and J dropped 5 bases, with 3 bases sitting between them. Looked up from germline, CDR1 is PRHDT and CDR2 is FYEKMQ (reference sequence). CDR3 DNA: TGTGCCAGCAGCTTAGTTGACAATGAGCAGTTCTTC. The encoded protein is CASSLVDNEQFF.

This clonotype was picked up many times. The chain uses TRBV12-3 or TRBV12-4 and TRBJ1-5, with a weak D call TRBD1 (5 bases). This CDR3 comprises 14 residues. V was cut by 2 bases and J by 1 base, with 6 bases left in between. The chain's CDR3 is CASSLQGSNQPQHF. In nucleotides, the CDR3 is TGTGCCAGCAGTTTACAGGGAAGCAATCAGCCCCAGCATTTT.

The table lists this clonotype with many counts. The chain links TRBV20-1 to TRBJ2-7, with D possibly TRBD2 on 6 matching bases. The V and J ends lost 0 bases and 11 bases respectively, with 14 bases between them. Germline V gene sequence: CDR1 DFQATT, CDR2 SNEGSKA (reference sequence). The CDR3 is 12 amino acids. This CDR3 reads CSARETRGREYF. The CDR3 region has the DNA TGCAGTGCTAGAGAGACTAGGGGAAGGGAGTACTTC.

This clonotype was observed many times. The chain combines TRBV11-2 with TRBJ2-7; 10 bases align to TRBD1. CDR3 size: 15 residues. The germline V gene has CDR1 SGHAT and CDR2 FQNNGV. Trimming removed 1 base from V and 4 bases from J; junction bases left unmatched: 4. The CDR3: CASSLVGQGLYEQYF. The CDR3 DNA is TGTGCCAGCAGCTTAGTGGGACAGGGGTTATACGAGCAGTACTTC.

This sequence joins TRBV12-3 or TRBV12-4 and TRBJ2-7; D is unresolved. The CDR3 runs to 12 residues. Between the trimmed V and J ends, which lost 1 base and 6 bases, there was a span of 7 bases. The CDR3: CASSLVVREQYF. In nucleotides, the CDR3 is TGTGCCAGCAGTTTAGTTGTCCGCGAGCAGTACTTC.

Here the CDR3 reads CSASPTGNNQPQHF. The CDR3 DNA sequence: TGCAGTGCTAGCCCCACAGGAAACAATCAGCCCCAGCATTTT. The gene calls are TRBV20-1 and TRBJ1-5; a possible D gene is TRBD1 (5 bases). Germline CDR1 is DFQATT and CDR2 is SNEGSKA (reference sequence). The V gene lost 3 bases and the J gene lost 3 bases, with 12 bases spanning the gap. This CDR3 is 14 amino acids long.